Included here is one TCR beta chain sequence, with context. The table lists this clone with a count of one. Its antigen is currently not known. No base quality values were provided; no much bigger clone lies one nucleotide off. Based on the germline V gene, the CDR1 and CDR2 sequences are MNHEY and SVGAGI. Including the terminal cysteine and phenylalanine, the CDR3 comprises 13 residues. Here the CDR3 DNA is all that survives: 39 bases in frame from base 1. Trimming takes 9 bases off V and 0 bases off J; junction bases not matched to a gene: 3. This record belongs to a study of blood T cell repertoires in COVID-19 (dated by TCRdb to 2018 to 2020). For the study in its entirety: The collaborator samples originated in the United States, Italy and Spain and spanned the acute and convalescent phases of COVID-19. The prospective study material was composed of cDNA or gDNA derived from T cells, B-cell-depleted T cells, or PBMCs. Subjects who had been exposed to COVID-19, were actively infected with it, or had recovered from it provided the deeply sampled blood TCRbeta repertoires that made up the dataset. The repertoires were made available in a free public database intended to serve as a resource for research on the immune response to SARS-CoV-2. Samples were obtained from the ongoing ImmuneRACE study (first 160 participants) and from over a thousand subjects provided by 6 global collaborators. Sample metadata almost always included a de-identified subject ID, COVID-19 status, age in years and sex. Where available, HLA class I and class II types were taken from metadata supplied by the sample provider and were not determined by assay-based typing. Results and caveats for the whole study, not just this receptor: The amount of clinical and demographic metadata varied by source and participant and was provided uncurated.

TCRbeta CDR3 regions were amplified from genomic DNA using the immunoSEQ Assay, a bias-controlled multiplex PCR. Concerning the study's data processing: Nucleated cell counts per sample were estimated from amplification of reference gene primers within the assay. To quantify the absolute abundance of each unique TCRbeta CDR3 rearrangement, sequence reads were collapsed and filtered. For each sample, productive Simpson clonality was calculated as the square root of Simpson's diversity index across productive rearrangements. This is the immuneACCESS table as TCRdb keeps it, with only in-frame sequences that have V and J called. A part of the clones is gone; compared with another copy, unresolved V genes explain less than half, and the rest is unexplained. Clone size and V and J calls were adopted from that table, with D and trimming inferred from the DNA. The sample records roughly 180,000 clones, more than 85% of which are singletons. The ten largest account for 2.1% of the sample.

Each collaborating institution followed its own protocols to collect whole blood in K2EDTA tubes. For TCRbeta analysis, collaborator samples were shipped as frozen whole blood, as isolated PBMCs, or as DNA extracted from either sample type. The chain is assembled from TRBV6-5 and TRBJ1-1; the central 8 bases match TRBD1. Specimen: peripheral blood. The sequence was collected from a man between 65 and 85 years old with active or convalescent COVID-19. The DNA reads as follows: TGTGCCAGTCAGGGGGCGGTGAACACTGAAGCTTTCTTT. The encoded protein is CASQGAVNTEAFF.